This is a list of T cell receptor beta chains from one sample in a study of cytomegalovirus exposure and HLA in healthy donors. The method was immunoSEQ multiplex PCR; TCRdb's version includes in-frame clones alone and lacks a portion of them. This sample has a few hundred thousand clones, with about 81% found just once. What was sequenced was PBMCs. The source is a woman aged 60-70 years in good health and CMV-seropositive. Both conserved end residues are part of each CDR3. The D gene is left open where the match is weak. Clone size is stated in some rows and not others, as once, few, many or a class when expanded.

NA | TRBJ1-2 | NA | TRBV5-1 | TGCGCCAGCAGCTTGGTTACAGGGACTAACTATGGCTACACCTTC | CASSLVTGTNYGYTF
NA | TRBJ2-7 | TRBD2 | TRBV27 | TGTGCCAGCAGTCCCATGGGGGGGGGTAGGTCCTACGAGCAGTACTTC | CASSPMGGGRSYEQYF
once | TRBJ2-5 | TRBD2 | TRBV5-4 | TGTGCCAGCAGCTCAACTGGACTAGCGGGGGAGACCCAGTACTTC | CASSSTGLAGETQYF
NA | TRBJ1-5 | TRBD1 | TRBV7-2 | TGTGCCAGCAGCCAAGGACAGGTCGGACTCAATCAGCCCCAGCATTTT | CASSQGQVGLNQPQHF
NA | TRBJ2-7 | NA | TRBV4-1 | TGCGCCAGCAGCCAAGCGATTAGGCAGACTTACGAGCAGTACTTC | CASSQAIRQTYEQYF
NA | TRBJ2-3 | NA | TRBV15 | TGTGCCACCAGCGGAAGGACAGCCGTCTTGAGCACAGATACGCAGTATTTT | CATSGRTAVLSTDTQYF
NA | TRBJ1-1 | TRBD1 | TRBV9 | TGTGCCAGCAGCGTGGGACAGGGGGCAAGTGAAGCTTTCTTT | CASSVGQGASEAFF
NA | TRBJ1-2 | NA | TRBV7-9 | TGTGCCAGCAGCTTAAGGTCTTCCGGATGGGGAGGTATCTATGGCTACACCTTC | CASSLRSSGWGGIYGYTF
NA | TRBJ1-6 | TRBD1 | TRBV5-1 | TGCGCCAGCAGCCAATTCCAGGGGGCCAATTCACCCCTCCACTTT | CASSQFQGANSPLHF
NA | TRBJ2-7 | TRBD1 | TRBV10-3 | TGTGCCATCAGTGACAGGACAGGGGGCGAGCAGTACTTC | CAISDRTGGEQYF
NA | TRBJ1-2 | TRBD1 | TRBV9 | TGTGCCAGCAGCGGGATTGGTCAGGGGGATGACTATGGCTACACCTTC | CASSGIGQGDDYGYTF
NA | TRBJ2-3 | TRBD2 | TRBV5-1 | TGCGCCAGCGGAGATAGCGGGAGCGTTGCAGATACGCAGTATTTT | CASGDSGSVADTQYF
few | TRBJ2-1 | TRBD2 | TRBV5-1 | TGCGCCAGCAGCGCCGGGACTAGCCCTCCGAGAGAGCAGTTCTTC | CASSAGTSPPREQFF
NA | TRBJ2-5 | TRBD2 | TRBV18 | TGTGCCAGCTCACCCCTAGCGGGAGTAGAGACCCAGTACTTC | CASSPLAGVETQYF
NA | TRBJ2-1 | NA | TRBV1 | TGCACCAGCAGCCTTCGAAGGTGGGAGGCGTCCTACAATGAGCAGTTCTTC | CTSSLRRWEASYNEQFF
NA | TRBJ2-2 | NA | TRBV19 | TGTGCCAGTACAGTCGGGCGGGAGAACACCGGGGAGCTGTTTTTT | CASTVGRENTGELFF
few | TRBJ1-2 | NA | TRBV5-4 | TGTGCCAGCAGCGCGGACAGATCCATTAACTATGGCTACACCTTC | CASSADRSINYGYTF
few | TRBJ2-1 | NA | TRBV6-1 | TGTGCCAGCAGTGAAAGCGGCACATGGCAGTTCTTC | CASSESGTWQFF
NA | TRBJ2-3 | TRBD2 | TRBV7-8 | TGTGCCAGCAGCGTTAGGGGTAGCGGGAGAACAGATACGCAGTATTTT | CASSVRGSGRTDTQYF
NA | TRBJ2-7 | TRBD2 | TRBV28 | TGTGCCAGCAGCTCCTGGGGGACTAGCGGTTCCTACGAGCAGTACTTC | CASSSWGTSGSYEQYF
few | TRBJ1-2 | TRBD1 | TRBV5-1 | TGCGCCAGCAGCTTGGGCGGACAGGGGGTTTATGGCTACACCTTC | CASSLGGQGVYGYTF
NA | TRBJ1-5 | NA | TRBV4-2 | TGTGCCAGCAGCCAAAGCCCTAATCAGCCCCAGCATTTT | CASSQSPNQPQHF
NA | TRBJ2-1 | NA | TRBV7-2 | TGTGCCAGCAGCTTAGTGGAGGGCCAAAATGAGCAGTTCTTC | CASSLVEGQNEQFF
NA | TRBJ2-3 | NA | TRBV10-1 | TGCGCCAGCAGTAGACAGAGGACAGATACGCAGTATTTT | CASSRQRTDTQYF
NA | TRBJ2-1 | TRBD1 | TRBV5-1 | TGCGCCAGCAGCCCGGAACCGGGACAGGGCTACAATGAGCAGTTCTTC | CASSPEPGQGYNEQFF
few | TRBJ1-3 | NA | TRBV5-8 | TGTGCCAGCAGCTCGCCGGGATTCTCTGGAAACACCATATATTTT | CASSSPGFSGNTIYF
NA | TRBJ2-7 | TRBD1 | TRBV10-3 | TGTGCCATCAGTGGACAGGGTTCCTACGAGCAGTACTTC | CAISGQGSYEQYF
NA | TRBJ2-1 | TRBD1 | TRBV5-4 | TGTGCCAGCAGCTTCCGGGACAGATCCTACAATGAGCAGTTCTTC | CASSFRDRSYNEQFF
few | TRBJ2-3 | NA | TRBV27 | TGTGCCAGCAGTTTATACGGGGGTACGCAGTATTTT | CASSLYGGTQYF
NA | TRBJ2-2 | TRBD1 | TRBV9 | TGTGCCAGCAGCGCCGTAGGGGGCGCAGGCGGGGAGCTGTTTTTT | CASSAVGGAGGELFF
NA | TRBJ2-2 | TRBD1 | TRBV5-1 | TGCGCCAGCAGCTTTTCGGGACAGACGAACACCGGGGAGCTGTTTTTT | CASSFSGQTNTGELFF
NA | TRBJ2-5 | TRBD1 | TRBV6-5 | TGTGCCAGCAGTTCGACAGGGGGCCAAGAGACCCAGTACTTC | CASSSTGGQETQYF
NA | TRBJ1-5 | NA | TRBV28 | TGTGCCAGCAGTTTATTCGGGGATAATCAGCCCCAGCATTTT | CASSLFGDNQPQHF
NA | TRBJ2-7 | NA | TRBV2 | TGTGCCAGCAGTACGGACAGTTCCTACGAGCAGTACTTC | CASSTDSSYEQYF
NA | TRBJ2-5 | TRBD2 | TRBV30 | TGTGCCTGGACTAGCGGGAGAGAGACCCAGTACTTC | CAWTSGRETQYF
NA | TRBJ1-5 | NA | TRBV21-1 | TGTGCCAGCAGCAAAGAAAGTCGGGGAGGACCTTTGGCCCAGCATTTT | CASSKESRGGPLAQHF
NA | TRBJ2-3 | NA | TRBV21-1 | TGTGCCAGCAGCAACCAAGGGGGCCCAGGGGGTACGCAGTATTTT | CASSNQGGPGGTQYF
NA | TRBJ2-1 | NA | TRBV4-1 | TGCGCCAGCAGTCCAGGGGGGAGCTCCTACAATGAGCAGTTCTTC | CASSPGGSSYNEQFF
NA | TRBJ1-1 | TRBD1 | TRBV7-9 | TGTGCCAGCAGGCCCGGGACAGGGATTGGGGACACTGAAGCTTTCTTT | CASRPGTGIGDTEAFF
NA | TRBJ2-2 | TRBD2 | TRBV7-8 | TGTGCCAGCAGCTTAAAGCGGGAGTACACCGGGGAGCTGTTTTTT | CASSLKREYTGELFF
NA | TRBJ1-2 | NA | TRBV9 | TGTGCCAGCAGCGTAGTAGTGGGAGGAACCCGGGAGGATGGCTACACCTTC | CASSVVVGGTREDGYTF
NA | TRBJ2-1 | TRBD1 | TRBV18 | TGTGCCAGCTCACCACCGACAGGGGTGAGTGAGCAGTTCTTC | CASSPPTGVSEQFF
once | TRBJ1-2 | NA | TRBV27 | TGTGCCAGCAGTAAGCCCGGACAAGACTGGACCTTC | CASSKPGQDWTF
once | TRBJ2-2 | TRBD1 | TRBV29-1 | TGCAGCGTTGAATTAGGGACAGGCGGCGGGGAGCTGTTTTTT | CSVELGTGGGELFF
few | TRBJ1-2 | NA | TRBV29-1 | TGCAGCGTTGACCCCCCCGCAGGTGCACCCGCATACTTCGGCTACACCTTC | CSVDPPAGAPAYFGYTF